Following are 21 T cell receptor beta chains from one sample sequenced in a study of early T cells in non-severe SARS-CoV-2 infection. Via MiXCR, TCRdb re-called the 5' RACE reads, giving one row per CDR3 protein. The table records about 110,000 distinct CDR3 sequences, about 12% of them present only once. The sequenced sample consisted of whole blood. These receptors all stem from an adult who was a healthcare worker with PCR-confirmed SARS-CoV-2 infection or an uninfected control (not recorded which).

This clonotype showed up just a few times. The chain employs TRBV2 and TRBJ2-3; possibly TRBD1 or TRBD2 for D (5 bases each). Germline V gives CDR1 SNHLY, CDR2 FYNNEI. The V and J ends lost 7 bases and 4 bases respectively, with 9 bases between them. CDR3 size: 12 residues. The DNA of the CDR3 is TGTGCCAGCAAGGGACCCGCAGATACGCAGTATTTT. Protein sequence: CASKGPADTQYF.

This clonotype was found many times. The gene calls are TRBV12-3 or TRBV12-4 and TRBJ2-1; D might be TRBD2 (6 bases). V was cut by 5 bases and J by 4 bases, with 15 bases left in between. CDR3 length equals 15 residues. The CDR3 here is CASSLDRGSYNEQFF. CDR3 coding DNA: TGTGCCAGCAGTCTAGACCGGGGGAGTTACAATGAGCAGTTCTTC.

At least ten counts were recorded for this clonotype. DNA of the CDR3: TGTGCCAGCAGTTGGGTCCGGGATGCTTTCTTT. Its protein product is CASSWVRDAFF. V gene TRBV12-3 or TRBV12-4 combines with J gene TRBJ1-1, with D unresolved. With 4 bases removed from V and 11 bases from J, the gap between germline ends came to 11 bases. This CDR3 has 11 amino acids.

The V call is TRBV20-1, the J call TRBJ2-1, with TRBD2 matching 12 bases. Germline CDR1 and CDR2: DFQATT and SNEGSKA (reference sequence). Trimming cost V 1 base and J 5 bases; bases outside gene matches: 6. The CDR3 consists of 16 residues. CDR3: CSARVFGLAGNNEQFF. The CDR3 DNA reads TGCAGTGCTAGAGTATTCGGACTAGCGGGAAACAATGAGCAGTTCTTC.

The sample holds many counts of this clonotype. The rearrangement links TRBV20-1 to TRBJ2-1, with D possibly matching TRBD1 (6 bases). Trimming pared 0 bases from V and 5 bases from J, leaving 17 bases between. The CDR3 consists of 16 residues. Germline CDR1 DFQATT, CDR2 SNEGSKA (reference sequence). CDR3 in amino acids: CSARDAHRAENNEQFF. The CDR3 DNA is TGCAGTGCTAGAGATGCCCACAGGGCCGAGAACAATGAGCAGTTCTTC.

Many counts were recorded for this clonotype. V and J are TRBV6-5 and TRBJ1-5; D may be TRBD1 (6 bases). Germline CDR1 MNHEY, CDR2 SVGAGI. This CDR3 is 14 amino acids long. The V and J ends lost 5 bases and 5 bases respectively, with 13 bases between them. As DNA, the CDR3 is TGTGCCAGCAGTCCAGGGGTTTTCGATCAGCCCCAGCATTTT. It translates to CASSPGVFDQPQHF.

This clonotype was observed many times. The V gene is TRBV20-1, the J gene TRBJ1-6; weak D call: TRBD1 (5 bases). Germline values: CDR1 DFQATT, CDR2 SNEGSKA (reference sequence). V was shortened by 3 bases and J by 5 bases, with 14 bases between the two germline ends. The CDR3 has 15 residues. CDR3 in DNA: TGCAGTGCTAGGGGGACCACCGCAAATAATTCACCCCTCCACTTT. Translated: CSARGTTANNSPLHF.

This clonotype occurred many times. The rearrangement links TRBV5-1 to TRBJ2-7; tentative D call: TRBD2 (5 bases). V was cut by 2 bases and J by 2 bases, with 11 bases left in between. Germline values: CDR1 SGHRS, CDR2 YFSETQ. The CDR3 sequence is 14 residues long. CDR3 loop: CASSFTGEPYEQYF. CDR3 coding DNA: TGCGCCAGCAGCTTTACTGGGGAGCCCTACGAGCAGTACTTC. The entire variable domain, with the rest obtained from reference TRBV5-1 and TRBJ2-7, is as follows: KAGVTQTPRYLIKTRGQQVTLSCSPISGHRSVSWYQQTPGQGLQFLFEYFSETQRNKGNFPGRFSGRQFSNSRSEMNVSTLELGDSALYLCASSFTGEPYEQYFGPGTRLTVT.

This clonotype appeared many times. The rearrangement links TRBV2 to TRBJ1-2, with D unclear. The CDR3 sequence is 13 residues long. Germline loops: CDR1 SNHLY, CDR2 FYNNEI. V lost 3 bases, J lost 5 bases, and 10 bases lay in between. CDR3 nucleotides: TGTGCCAGCAGTGATAACCCCTGGTATGGCTACACCTTC. This encodes CASSDNPWYGYTF. Looking up the rest from reference TRBV2 and TRBJ1-2 gives the full variable domain: EPEVTQTPSHQVTQMGQEVILRCVPISNHLYFYWYRQILGQKVEFLVSFYNNEISEKSEIFDDQFSVERPDGSNFTLKIRSTKLEDSAMYFCASSDNPWYGYTFGSGTRLTVV.

V gene TRBV4-1 combines with J gene TRBJ2-2, with D uncertain. This CDR3 has 9 amino acids. V was clipped by 7 bases and J by 16 bases, with 10 bases between them. In germline, CDR1 is MGHRA, CDR2 YSYEKL. The CDR3 loop is CASTPARFF. In DNA form, the CDR3 reads TGCGCCAGCACCCCAGCCCGGTTTTTT.

The table lists this clonotype with many counts. The V call is TRBV11-2, the J call TRBJ1-1; D gene uncertain. V lost 5 bases and J lost 0, with 19 bases in between. The germline V gene has CDR1 SGHAT and CDR2 FQNNGV. The CDR3 contains 17 residues. This chain's CDR3 is CASSQHREGSMNTEAFF. CDR3 in DNA: TGTGCCAGCAGCCAACATAGGGAGGGCTCAATGAACACTGAAGCTTTCTTT.

This clonotype was observed many times. V usage is TRBV3-1 and J usage is TRBJ2-3; D perhaps matches TRBD2 (6 bases). Deletions cut 3 bases from V and 11 bases from J, with 27 bases between. This CDR3 contains 17 residues. The germline CDR1 and CDR2 sequences are LGHDT and YNNKEL (reference sequence). CDR3 amino acids: CASSHKSRGLQERVQYF. The CDR3 DNA is TGTGCCAGCAGCCATAAATCCCGGGGACTCCAAGAGAGGGTGCAGTATTTT.

This clonotype has a handful of counts. The rearrangement uses TRBV7-3 and TRBJ2-3; D remains unclear. Per the germline V gene, CDR1 is SGHTA and CDR2 is FQGTGA. V lost 1 base, J lost 3 bases, and 14 bases lay in between. CDR3 length equals 16 residues. The CDR3 reads CASSLIPASVTDTQYF. CDR3 nucleotide sequence: TGTGCCAGCAGCTTAATTCCAGCGTCGGTTACAGATACGCAGTATTTT.

This clonotype was recorded a few times. The CDR3 DNA reads TGTGCCAGCAGTTTGTGGCGGGAGGCGGGCGAGCAGTACTTC. Translated: CASSLWREAGEQYF. This chain uses TRBV28 with TRBJ2-7; 8 bases align to TRBD2. This CDR3 region has 14 residues. The junction had 7 bases not matched to a gene; V was cut back by 3 bases and J by 6 bases. From germline, CDR1 is MDHEN and CDR2 SYDVKM.

The rearrangement links TRBV5-1 to TRBJ1-1, with D maybe TRBD1 (6 bases). V was cut by 0 bases and J by 8 bases, with 8 bases left in between. CDR1 SGHRS and CDR2 YFSETQ come from the germline V gene. The CDR3 sequence is 12 residues long. The CDR3 here is CASSLVQGEAFF. The CDR3 DNA is TGCGCCAGCAGCTTGGTGCAGGGGGAAGCTTTCTTT.

In nucleotides, the CDR3 is TGCAGTGCCAGGCTGGGCAGGGACTATGGCTACACCTTC. This gives the protein CSARLGRDYGYTF. The J gene is TRBJ1-2, the V gene TRBV20-1; TRBD1 is a possible D gene (5 bases). Germline V gene lookup returns CDR1 DFQATT and CDR2 SNEGSKA (reference sequence). Deletions cut 6 bases from V and 3 bases from J, with 14 bases between. The CDR3 runs 13 residues.

This clonotype occurred a few times. The chain carries TRBV29-1 and TRBJ2-7; D is perhaps TRBD2 (6 bases). V lost 4 bases to trimming and J lost 0 bases, with 13 bases between them. CDR3 length: 14 residues. CDR1 and CDR2 from the germline V gene are SQVTM and ANQGSEA. The CDR3 protein is CSVVEAGFSYEQYF. The CDR3, as DNA: TGCAGCGTTGTTGAAGCGGGTTTCTCCTACGAGCAGTACTTC.

This clonotype has just a few counts. The chain joins TRBV20-1 to TRBJ2-1; perhaps TRBD2 as D (5 bases). Germline lookup yields CDR1 DFQATT and CDR2 SNEGSKA (reference sequence). The CDR3 consists of 15 residues. Trimming shortened V by 5 bases and J by 6 bases, and 20 bases separated the two germline ends. The CDR3 DNA reads TGCAGTGCTGTCGACGGGGTGGGCCCGGGCAATGAGCAGTTCTTC. Its translation is CSAVDGVGPGNEQFF.

This chain uses TRBV7-9 with TRBJ2-3; D remains ambiguous. The V end was cut by 5 bases, the J end by 2 bases, with 8 bases between. The germline V gene has CDR1 SEHNR and CDR2 FQNEAQ (reference sequence). This CDR3 is built from 13 residues. CDR3 DNA sequence: TGTGCCAGCAGCATTTACACCACAGATACGCAGTATTTT. Protein product: CASSIYTTDTQYF.

The J gene is TRBJ1-6, the V gene TRBV5-4, with D tentatively TRBD1 (6 bases). The CDR3 covers 15 residues. Germline V gene sequence: CDR1 SGHNT, CDR2 YYREEE (reference sequence). V shed 5 bases and J shed 7 bases, with 16 bases lying between them. As DNA, the CDR3 is TGTGCCAGCAGACACGGGGGCCCGCGGAATTCACCCCTCCACTTT. Translating gives CASRHGGPRNSPLHF.

At least ten counts were recorded for this clonotype. This chain uses TRBV25-1 with TRBJ1-6; D is undetermined. This CDR3 is built from 13 residues. CDR1 and CDR2 from the germline V gene are MGHDK and SYGVNS. V was shortened by 7 bases and J by 4 bases, with 8 bases between the two germline ends. The CDR3 nucleotides are TGTGCCAGCATGGCAAGTTATAATTCACCCCTCCACTTT. Its protein is CASMASYNSPLHF.